Shown below are 7 T cell receptor beta chains from a single sample sequenced in a study of graft-versus-host responses after intestinal transplantation. Their target antigens are unknown. Profiled with immunoSEQ multiplex PCR; TCRdb holds only in-frame clones, not every one. Here the sample spans just under 85,000 clones, 91% being singletons. The sequenced sample was unstimulated CD8+ T cells sorted from spleen or lymph node cells, obtained before transplant. The receptors shown here come from a human donor who was the organ donor for an intestinal transplant.

The V and J genes are TRBV9 and TRBJ2-1, with 7 nucleotides matching TRBD2. Trimming cost V 0 bases and J 0 bases; bases outside gene matches: 3. Germline V CDR1 and CDR2: SGDLS, YYNGEE. The CDR3 sequence is 16 residues long. CDR3 amino acids: CASSVDAGVSYNEQFF. DNA of the CDR3: TGTGCCAGCAGCGTAGATGCGGGAGTCTCCTACAATGAGCAGTTCTTC.

CDR3 residues: CASSLVPTSGGGADTQYF. The CDR3 DNA follows: TGTGCCAGCAGCTTAGTTCCGACTAGCGGGGGAGGCGCAGATACGCAGTATTTT. V is TRBV7-9 and J is TRBJ2-3; TRBD2 agrees at 12 bases. V trimming: 1 base; J trimming: 4 bases; junction bases outside the gene matches: 9. CDR3 size: 18 residues. Germline CDR1 SEHNR, CDR2 FQNEAQ (reference sequence).

V is TRBV13 and J is TRBJ2-7; 8 nucleotides match TRBD2. Germline V gene sequence: CDR1 PRHDT, CDR2 FYEKMQ (reference sequence). Unmatched junction bases numbered 1, after V lost 1 base and J lost 2 bases. The length of the CDR3 is 14 residues. DNA of the CDR3: TGTGCCAGCAGCTTAGCAGCGGGGGCCTACGAGCAGTACTTC. Translation gives CASSLAAGAYEQYF.

This clone was detected once. The V call is TRBV29-1, the J call TRBJ2-7, with 9 bases lining up with TRBD2. This CDR3 spans 14 amino acids. The V gene end was trimmed by 3 bases and the J gene end by 2 bases; junction bases not matched to a gene: 5. From germline, CDR1 is SQVTM and CDR2 ANQGSEA. CDR3 sequence (DNA): TGCAGCGTTGAGAGACTAGCGGCCACCTACGAGCAGTACTTC. This translates into CSVERLAATYEQYF.

This chain links TRBV5-1 with TRBJ1-2, with D perhaps TRBD1 (5 bases). V was cut by 4 bases and J by 5 bases, with 15 bases left in between. The CDR3 extends over 14 amino acids. Germline-derived CDR1 and CDR2 are SGHRS and YFSETQ. DNA for the CDR3: TGCGCCAGCAGCAGCACGACAGAGAGATATGGCTACACCTTC. Its translation: CASSSTTERYGYTF.

This clone was recorded only once. This rearrangement joins TRBV6-5 to TRBJ2-5; 11 nucleotides align to TRBD2. The V segment lost 0 bases and the J segment 5 bases; nucleotides outside the gene matches: 5. Germline-derived CDR1 and CDR2 are MNHEY and SVGAGI. This CDR3 contains 16 residues. DNA for the CDR3: TGTGCCAGCAGTTACTCGACTAGCGGGGTCCAGGAGACCCAGTACTTC. Protein product: CASSYSTSGVQETQYF.

V is TRBV7-9 and J is TRBJ1-5; D not resolved. V lost 5 bases, J lost 4 bases, and 12 bases lay in between. Per the germline V gene, CDR1 is SEHNR and CDR2 is FQNEAQ (reference sequence). The CDR3 has 14 residues. CDR3 DNA sequence: TGTGCCAGCAGCCAAGAGTCGGTAAATCAGCCCCAGCATTTT. It translates to CASSQESVNQPQHF.